This T cell receptor beta chain stems from a study of T-cell memory formation after mild COVID-19. Background on the study: Largely, the TCR clusters proved donor specific. Study findings and constraints: Among clones contracting day 15 to 85, CD4/CD8 was balanced, whereas later expanders leaned CD4+. Shrinking CD4+ clones were chiefly CM and EM; CD8+ ones were chiefly EMRA. The authors left the SARS-CoV-2 specificity of second-wave clones peaking on day 37 unconfirmed.

TCRdb redid the calling of the 5' RACE reads with MiXCR, one entry per CDR3 protein. Here the sample spans a few hundred thousand distinct CDR3 sequences, approximately 27% being singletons. V lost 7 bases and J lost 6; bases outside the gene matches: 7. The CDR3 is 14 residues long. Per the germline V gene, CDR1 is MNHEY and CDR2 is SVGEGT. There are a few counts of this clonotype. Its target is unknown. The TCR sequence derives from an adult woman who had mild COVID-19 (a few samples of this study predate the infection). Cell type and time point are not known. This sequence joins TRBV6-2 or TRBV6-3 and TRBJ2-1; 9 bases are a match to TRBD2. The specimen was PBMCs or a T cell subset sorted from them (not recorded which). The chain's CDR3 is CASTLAGVRNEQFF. The CDR3 DNA follows: TGTGCCAGCACCTTAGCGGGAGTTCGCAATGAGCAGTTCTTC.